Shown below are 19 T cell receptor beta chains from a single sample sequenced in a study of blood T cell repertoires in COVID-19. Method: immunoSEQ multiplex PCR; TCRdb's copy keeps in-frame clones and lacks some. The repertoire includes about 330,000 clones, roughly 87% of them detected once, and approximately 10% sits in the top ten. The sequencing input was peripheral blood. These receptors all come from a young man with COVID-19, enrolled during active disease.

The V gene is TRBV7-3, the J gene TRBJ1-4, with unresolved D. The CDR3 spans 15 residues. Per the germline V gene, CDR1 is SGHTA and CDR2 is FQGTGA. Trimming left V 1 base short and J 5 bases short, with 11 bases between. The CDR3: CASSLMGLPNEKLFF. The CDR3 coding sequence is TGTGCCAGCAGCTTAATGGGCCTTCCCAATGAAAAACTGTTTTTT.

This chain joins TRBV18 and TRBJ1-2; 7 bases align to TRBD1. The V and J ends lost 3 bases and 3 bases, in that order; junction bases with no gene match: 16. This CDR3 comprises 18 residues. The V gene's germline CDR1 is KGHSH and CDR2 LQKENI. The CDR3 nucleotides read TGTGCCAGCTCACCCTACACATCGACAGGGAGTGGAGACTATGGCTACACCTTC. Translated: CASSPYTSTGSGDYGYTF. The whole variable domain, remainder taken from reference TRBV18 and TRBJ1-2, is NAGVMQNPRHLVRRRGQEARLRCSPMKGHSHVYWYRQLPEEGLKFMVYLQKENIIDESGMPKERFSAEFPKEGPSILRIQQVVRGDSAAYFCASSPYTSTGSGDYGYTFGSGTRLTVV.

The chain employs TRBV27 and TRBJ2-7, with TRBD2 matching over 10 bases. Germline assignment: CDR1 MNHEY and CDR2 SMNVEV (reference sequence). There are 15 residues in the CDR3. The V gene end was trimmed by 2 bases and the J gene end by 2 bases; junction bases not matched to a gene: 3. CDR3: CASSLGTSGTYEQYF. The CDR3 DNA reads as TGTGCCAGCAGTTTAGGAACTAGCGGGACCTACGAGCAGTACTTC.

This chain joins TRBV2 and TRBJ1-3; TRBD1 agrees at 10 bases. J lost 1 base, V lost 1 base, and 10 bases had no gene match. This CDR3 has 19 amino acids. CDR1 SNHLY and CDR2 FYNNEI come from the germline V gene. The chain's CDR3 is CASSEVRDRGRWSGNTIYF. The DNA for the CDR3 is TGTGCCAGCAGTGAAGTCCGGGACAGGGGTCGATGGTCTGGAAACACCATATATTTT. Variable domain in full (rest from reference TRBV2 and TRBJ1-3): EPEVTQTPSHQVTQMGQEVILRCVPISNHLYFYWYRQILGQKVEFLVSFYNNEISEKSEIFDDQFSVERPDGSNFTLKIRSTKLEDSAMYFCASSEVRDRGRWSGNTIYFGEGSWLTVV.

The chain couples TRBV5-4 to TRBJ2-7, with 7 positions matching TRBD2. Trimming took 0 bases from V and 10 from J; bases not matched to a gene: 4. Per germline, CDR1 SGHNT and CDR2 YYREEE (reference sequence). This CDR3 contains 12 residues. The CDR3 reads CASSLVGRIQYF. The CDR3 DNA is TGTGCCAGCAGCTTGGTCGGGAGGATCCAGTACTTC.

This chain uses TRBV5-4 with TRBJ2-5, with TRBD1 matching 8 bases. V trimming: 0 bases; J trimming: 3 bases; junction bases outside the gene matches: 7. The V gene's germline CDR1 is SGHNT and CDR2 YYREEE (reference sequence). The CDR3 is 16 amino acids. DNA for the CDR3: TGTGCCAGCAGCTTGGCAGGGGGCGGAATCGAAGAGACCCAGTACTTC. Protein sequence: CASSLAGGGIEETQYF.

The CDR3 is CASTVPGLVHEQFF. CDR3 DNA sequence: TGTGCCAGTACCGTTCCGGGTCTAGTCCATGAGCAGTTCTTC. The chain employs TRBV19 and TRBJ2-1; D is uncertain. Germline-derived CDR1 and CDR2 are LNHDA and SQIVND (reference sequence). This CDR3 is built from 14 residues. V lost 7 bases and J 8 bases, leaving 18 bases between the germline ends.

The chain recombines TRBV11-2 with TRBJ1-4; 10 bases are a match to TRBD1. V was pared by 3 bases and J by 5 bases, with 6 bases of the junction left unmatched. The germline V gene has CDR1 SGHAT and CDR2 FQNNGV. The CDR3 covers 16 residues. CDR3 in DNA: TGTGCCAGCAGCTTGGGACAGGGGAGAGAAAATGAAAAACTGTTTTTT. Translation: CASSLGQGRENEKLFF.

V is TRBV30 and J is TRBJ1-5, with 8 bases identical to TRBD1. V lost 2 bases, J lost 7 bases, and 13 bases stayed unmatched. Looked up from germline, CDR1 is GTSNPN and CDR2 is SVGIG (reference sequence). The CDR3 sequence is 16 residues long. The CDR3 spells CAWSQRGPTGEQPQHF. CDR3 DNA sequence: TGTGCCTGGAGTCAGAGGGGTCCGACAGGGGAACAGCCCCAGCATTTT.

This clone has just one count. The chain joins TRBV4-2 to TRBJ1-2; 7 nucleotides match TRBD1. Germline lookup yields CDR1 LGHNA and CDR2 YNFKEQ. The CDR3 totals 15 residues. With V trimmed by 1 base and J by 4 bases, 6 bases remained unmatched. DNA of the CDR3: TGTGCCAGCAGCCAAGCCCAGGGGGGCTCCTATGGCTACACCTTC. It codes for CASSQAQGGSYGYTF.

V is TRBV5-1 and J is TRBJ2-7, with D possibly TRBD1 on 6 matching bases. The CDR3 is 16 residues long. The germline gives CDR1 SGHRS, CDR2 YFSETQ. Trimming pared 4 bases from V and 0 bases from J, leaving 17 bases between. CDR3 residues: CASSPDGQGSSYEQYF. In DNA form, the CDR3 reads TGCGCCAGCAGCCCCGACGGGCAGGGGAGCTCCTACGAGCAGTACTTC.

The chain links TRBV9 to TRBJ2-2; 9 nucleotides agree with TRBD1. Germline CDR1 is SGDLS and CDR2 is YYNGEE. This CDR3 has 16 residues. J was trimmed by 4 bases and V by 5 bases; bases with no gene match: 9. As DNA, the CDR3 is TGTGCCAGCAGGGGAAGGACAGGGGCCCGCACCGGGGAGCTGTTTTTT. Translation: CASRGRTGARTGELFF. Full variable domain (missing parts from reference TRBV9 and TRBJ2-2): DSGVTQTPKHLITATGQRVTLRCSPRSGDLSVYWYQQSLDQGLQFLIQYYNGEERAKGNILERFSAQQFPDLHSELNLSSLELGDSALYFCASRGRTGARTGELFFGEGSRLTVL.

The gene calls are TRBV4-1 and TRBJ1-1, with TRBD1 matching over 7 bases. V lost 4 bases, J lost 11 bases, and 13 bases stayed unmatched. Germline CDR1 is MGHRA and CDR2 is YSYEKL. This CDR3 spans 14 amino acids. The CDR3 nucleotides read TGCGCCAGCAGCCTTTCGGGACAGACCCCGTACGCTTTCTTT. This codes for CASSLSGQTPYAFF.

This chain links TRBV5-1 with TRBJ2-7; 10 positions agree with TRBD2. The trim removed 1 base at V and 0 bases at J, leaving 13 bases unmatched. The CDR3 extends over 19 amino acids. CDR1 is SGHRS and CDR2 is YFSETQ in the germline V gene. The CDR3 sequence: CASSLLAGGSGRSSYEQYF. CDR3 nucleotides: TGCGCCAGCAGCTTGCTAGCCGGCGGTAGCGGGAGGAGCTCCTACGAGCAGTACTTC.

This clone is labeled large (0.1 to 1%). This chain uses TRBV7-9 with TRBJ2-3, with D maybe TRBD2 (7 bases). Trimming stripped 6 bases from V and 4 bases from J, with 26 bases between. The length of the CDR3 is 18 residues. Germline CDR1 and CDR2: SEHNR and FQNEAQ (reference sequence). The CDR3 region has the DNA TGTGCCAGCAGTCTTAGAGGGCGGGGGCCCACACTACCAGATACGCAGTATTTT. Its translation: CASSLRGRGPTLPDTQYF.

V and J are TRBV6-1 and TRBJ2-7, with 10 bases identical to TRBD2. The J segment lost 6 bases and the V segment lost 2 bases, leaving 7 bases of the junction unmatched. The CDR3 loop spans 15 amino acids. Germline V CDR1 and CDR2: MNHNS, SASEGT. CDR3 bases: TGTGCCAGCAGTGAATGGAGTAGCGGGGGGTCCGAGCAGTACTTC. Amino acid sequence: CASSEWSSGGSEQYF.

The rearrangement joins TRBV6-6 to TRBJ1-2; 7 bases map to TRBD1. V lost 4 bases, J lost 0 bases, and 8 bases stayed unmatched. CDR1 is MNHNY and CDR2 is SVGAGI in the germline V gene (reference sequence). The CDR3 extends over 16 amino acids. The CDR3: CASSFRTDRSNYGYTF. The CDR3 DNA reads as TGTGCCAGCAGTTTTAGAACGGACAGGTCTAACTATGGCTACACCTTC.

This clone was found once. The chain joins TRBV6-2 or TRBV6-3 to TRBJ2-3; D call uncertain. This CDR3 region has 13 residues. The ends were cut back, 2 bases at V and 7 bases at J, with 10 bases in the middle. CDR1 is MNHEY, CDR2 SVGEGT, per germline. This chain's CDR3 is CASSYRSEYTQYF. The CDR3 DNA follows: TGTGCCAGCAGTTACCGGTCCGAATATACGCAGTATTTT.

The chain employs TRBV6-5 and TRBJ2-7; possibly TRBD2 for D (5 bases). This CDR3 region has 11 residues. V was clipped by 7 bases and J by 2 bases, with 6 bases between them. From germline, CDR1 is MNHEY and CDR2 SVGAGI. The CDR3 sequence: CASKLAYEQYF. The CDR3 coding sequence is TGTGCCAGCAAACTAGCCTACGAGCAGTACTTC.